These T cell receptor beta chains were read from a single sample in a study of T cells in Graves' hyperthyroidism and ophthalmopathy. TCRdb itself ran the multiplex PCR reads through MiXCR, one entry per CDR3 protein. The sample lists around 500,000 distinct CDR3 sequences; about 22% were seen once. The sequenced material came from blood. Receptors were obtained from a woman between 65 and 79 years old with Graves' ophthalmopathy. CDR3s include the opening cysteine and the closing phenylalanine or tryptophan. Clone size is stated in some rows and not others, as once, few, many or a class when expanded.

size,J,V,CDR3
NA,TRBJ2-1,TRBV20-1,CSANHNEQFF
few,TRBJ2-7,TRBV5-4,CASSLDPSGYEQYF
few,TRBJ1-6,TRBV6-7,CASSYGQLNSPLHF
few,TRBJ2-6,TRBV12-3/TRBV12-4,CASNSGSGANVLTF
once,TRBJ1-4,TRBV7-9,CASSLDPGVYEKLVF
many,TRBJ2-2,TRBV27,CASSFIQAQGTGELFF
few,TRBJ2-5,TRBV28,CASRSSASLGTQYF
NA,TRBJ1-4,TRBV2,CASGDRANEKLFF
many,TRBJ2-5,TRBV28,CASSGRLEETQYF
NA,TRBJ2-5,TRBV11-2,CASSSYRGSAQETQYF
NA,TRBJ1-2,TRBV7-2,CASSLMVAVQSYTF
NA,TRBJ2-1,TRBV5-1,CASSFGGLEQFF
many,TRBJ2-7,TRBV6-2/TRBV6-3,CASTRRSAIYEQYF
few,TRBJ1-5,TRBV20-1,CSASPRGQPQHF
few,TRBJ2-4,TRBV20-1,CSAFLQGDKNIQYF
NA,TRBJ2-3,TRBV6-1,CASSLTSADTQYF
many,TRBJ1-1,TRBV2,CASSLPSGTEAFF
NA,TRBJ2-3,TRBV12-3/TRBV12-4,CASSLVTGSTDTQYF
NA,TRBJ2-1,TRBV5-1,CASSLASVPSSYNEQFF
NA,TRBJ2-1,TRBV29-1,CSVNNPGSSYNEQFF
few,TRBJ1-2,TRBV28,CASSSIPQASKTNYGYTF
few,TRBJ2-1,TRBV28,CASSLLQGPYNEQFF
few,TRBJ2-7,TRBV7-9,CASSQTPGAPQYF
NA,TRBJ2-3,TRBV29-1,CSVQLSPTDTQYF
few,TRBJ2-1,TRBV7-2,CASSFQGVEQFF
few,TRBJ1-5,TRBV20-1,CSARGPYKDQPQHF
NA,TRBJ1-3,TRBV3-1,CASSPKDRAGNTIYF
NA,TRBJ2-1,TRBV18,CASSRDRRNEQFF
few,TRBJ2-7,TRBV6-1,CASQLPLINYEQYF
NA,TRBJ2-2,TRBV5-6,CASSPGRGNTGELFF
NA,TRBJ2-4,TRBV18,CASSLWTGGKNIQYF
NA,TRBJ2-2,TRBV3-1,CASSQGSLAGMGGELFF
many,TRBJ2-1,TRBV30,CAWSLGTGAVEQFF
NA,TRBJ1-2,TRBV6-2/TRBV6-3,CASSPPRGIYGYTF
NA,TRBJ2-2,TRBV5-1,CASTTRQTGELFF
few,TRBJ2-3,TRBV24-1,CATSDPSGSTDTQYF
NA,TRBJ2-2,TRBV7-8,CASSADRDTGELFF
many,TRBJ2-7,TRBV2,CASRTGREPSKGQYF
NA,TRBJ2-3,TRBV10-3,CAISESRLAGGGTDTQYF
NA,TRBJ1-6,TRBV25-1,CASSEVRNSPLHF
NA,TRBJ2-5,TRBV7-2,CASSPRKGGETQYF
NA,TRBJ2-3,TRBV30,CAWSGLAGVSTYF
many,TRBJ1-1,TRBV28,CASSPRVNTEAFF
NA,TRBJ2-7,TRBV30,CAWSAQGVRIYEQYF
NA,TRBJ1-6,TRBV12-3/TRBV12-4,CASSLGGTGVAPLHF
few,TRBJ1-1,TRBV15,CATSSGDKNTEAFF
NA,TRBJ2-2,TRBV20-1,CSARVGSGNSGELFF
few,TRBJ2-2,TRBV7-3,CASSLRSGSGVGELFF
NA,TRBJ2-4,TRBV6-1,CASSKGTSYIQYF
few,TRBJ2-2,TRBV6-1,CASSGGPPGEPFF
NA,TRBJ2-7,TRBV7-9,CASSLKGISYEQYF
NA,TRBJ1-1,TRBV6-5,CASSYMDRGGAEAFF
NA,TRBJ2-7,TRBV27,CASSRLGAYEQYF